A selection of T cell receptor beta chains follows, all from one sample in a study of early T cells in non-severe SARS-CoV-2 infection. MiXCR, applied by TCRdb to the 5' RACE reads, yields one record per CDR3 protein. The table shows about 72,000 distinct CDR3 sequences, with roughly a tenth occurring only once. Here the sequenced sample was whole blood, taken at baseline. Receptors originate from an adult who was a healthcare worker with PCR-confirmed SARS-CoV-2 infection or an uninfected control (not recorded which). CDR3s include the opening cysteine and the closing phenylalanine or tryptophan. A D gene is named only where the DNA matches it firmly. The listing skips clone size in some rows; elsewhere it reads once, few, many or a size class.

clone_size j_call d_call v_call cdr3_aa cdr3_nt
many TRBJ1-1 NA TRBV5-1 CASTPGFGTEAFF TGCGCCAGCACTCCGGGGTTTGGCACTGAAGCTTTCTTT
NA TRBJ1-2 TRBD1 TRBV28 CAYRGGRGYTF TGTGCCTACAGGGGCGGACGGGGCTACACCTTC
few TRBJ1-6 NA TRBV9 CASSVEAGSPLHF TGTGCCAGCAGCGTAGAGGCCGGTTCACCCCTCCACTTT
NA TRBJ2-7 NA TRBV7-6 CASSLRGGGPSYEQYF TGTGCCAGCAGCTTACGCGGAGGGGGCCCCTCCTACGAGCAGTACTTC
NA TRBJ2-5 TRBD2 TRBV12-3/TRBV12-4 CASSFTGTSGGPYQETQYF TGTGCCAGCAGTTTTACCGGGACTAGCGGGGGCCCGTACCAAGAGACCCAGTACTTC
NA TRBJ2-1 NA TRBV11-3 CASSVNFYNEQFF TGTGCCAGCTCGGTAAACTTCTACAATGAGCAGTTCTTC
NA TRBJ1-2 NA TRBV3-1 CASSQVAGSGYTF TGTGCCAGCAGCCAAGTGGCAGGGAGTGGCTACACCTTC
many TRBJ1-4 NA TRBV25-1 CASSEYRGATNEKLFF TGTGCCAGCAGTGAATATAGGGGAGCAACTAATGAAAAACTGTTTTTT
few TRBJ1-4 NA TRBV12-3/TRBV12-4 CASRRGGEKLFF TGTGCCAGCAGAAGGGGGGGAGAAAAACTGTTTTTT
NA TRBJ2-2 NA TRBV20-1 CSASRENTGELFF TGCAGTGCCTCCAGGGAGAACACCGGGGAGCTGTTTTTT
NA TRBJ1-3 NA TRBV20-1 CSASPSRGSGNTIYF TGCAGTGCTAGCCCATCCAGGGGTTCTGGAAACACCATATATTTT
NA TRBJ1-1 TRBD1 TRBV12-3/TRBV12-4 CASTAGGRVGTEAFF TGTGCCAGCACCGCAGGGGGCCGCGTAGGCACTGAAGCTTTCTTT
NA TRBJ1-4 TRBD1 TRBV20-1 CSARDREKLFF TGCAGTGCTAGGGACAGGGAAAAACTGTTTTTT
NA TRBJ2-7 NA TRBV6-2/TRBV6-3 CASFGTPLEQYF TGTGCCAGCTTTGGGACCCCCCTGGAGCAGTACTTC
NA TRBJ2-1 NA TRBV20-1 CSAKDNEQFF TGCAGTGCAAAGGACAATGAGCAGTTCTTC
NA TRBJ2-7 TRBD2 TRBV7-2 CASSRPGLNYEQYF TGTGCCAGCAGCCGACCGGGACTAAACTACGAGCAGTACTTC
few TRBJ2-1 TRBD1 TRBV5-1 CASSLDDAGTGRNEQFF TGCGCCAGCAGCTTGGATGATGCCGGGACAGGGAGGAATGAGCAGTTCTTC
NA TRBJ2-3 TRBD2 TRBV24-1 CATMTSGADTQYF TGTGCCACAATGACTAGCGGGGCAGATACGCAGTATTTT
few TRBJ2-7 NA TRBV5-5 CASSRDWAYEQYF TGTGCCAGCAGCCGGGACTGGGCCTACGAGCAGTACTTC
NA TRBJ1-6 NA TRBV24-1 CATSDRTAHNSPLHF TGTGCCACCAGTGATCGGACAGCCCATAATTCACCCCTCCACTTT
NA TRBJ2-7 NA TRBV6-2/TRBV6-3 CASMRAALTHEQYF TGTGCCAGCATGAGGGCAGCTTTAACCCACGAGCAGTACTTC
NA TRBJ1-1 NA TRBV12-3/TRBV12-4 CASLGQGTLGTEAFF TGTGCCAGCCTTGGCCAGGGGACCTTGGGCACTGAAGCTTTCTTT
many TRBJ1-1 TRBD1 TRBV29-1 CSGALGGRNTEAFF TGCAGCGGGGCATTAGGGGGCAGGAACACTGAAGCTTTCTTT
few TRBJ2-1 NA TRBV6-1 CAWGPSSYNEQFF TGTGCCTGGGGGCCTAGCTCCTACAATGAGCAGTTCTTC
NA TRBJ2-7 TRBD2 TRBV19 CASSIVAGNEQYF TGTGCCAGTAGTATAGTAGCGGGGAACGAGCAGTACTTC
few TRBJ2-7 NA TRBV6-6 CASSDPLRGRAYEQYF TGTGCCAGCAGTGATCCATTGCGGGGGCGCGCCTACGAGCAGTACTTC
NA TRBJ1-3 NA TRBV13 CASSDQGDTIYF TGTGCCAGCAGCGATCAAGGCGACACCATATATTTT
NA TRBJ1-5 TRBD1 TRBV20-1 CSAHSAGGISQPQHF TGCAGTGCTCACAGTGCAGGGGGAATAAGCCAGCCCCAGCATTTT
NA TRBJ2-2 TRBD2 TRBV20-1 CSASERGASNTGELFF TGCAGTGCTAGCGAGCGGGGGGCATCAAACACCGGGGAGCTGTTTTTT
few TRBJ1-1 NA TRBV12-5 CASRPGNTEAFF TGTGCTAGCCGACCCGGGAACACTGAAGCTTTCTTT
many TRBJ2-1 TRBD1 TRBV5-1 CASSPGQGYEQFF TGCGCCAGCAGCCCGGGACAGGGATATGAGCAGTTCTTC
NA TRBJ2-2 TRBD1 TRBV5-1 CASSLWTGGSDGELFF TGCGCCAGCAGCTTGTGGACAGGGGGATCCGACGGGGAGCTGTTTTTT
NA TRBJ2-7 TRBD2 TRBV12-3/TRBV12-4 CASRGSGAYEQYF TGTGCCAGCAGAGGTAGCGGGGCTTACGAGCAGTACTTC
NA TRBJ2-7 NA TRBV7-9 CASSATEAYEQYF TGTGCCAGCAGCGCTACGGAAGCCTACGAGCAGTACTTC
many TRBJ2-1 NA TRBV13 CASSRRGFSYNEQFF TGTGCCAGCAGTCGAAGAGGTTTTTCCTACAATGAGCAGTTCTTC
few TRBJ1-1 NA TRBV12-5 CASGTLRATEAFF TGTGCTAGTGGTACTCTTAGGGCCACTGAAGCTTTCTTT